These 25 T cell receptor beta chains originate from one sample sequenced in a study of control samples from healthy donors and cancer patients. Data came from immunoSEQ multiplex PCR; TCRdb stores just in-frame clones and leaves some out. Of 170,000 or so clones in the sample, around 95% are singletons; the top ten hold 8.5%. The specimen sequenced was blood. The receptors shown here come from a woman aged 40 to 50 in good health.

The rearrangement joins TRBV6-5 to TRBJ1-1; TRBD1 might be the D (5 bases). Looked up from germline, CDR1 is MNHEY and CDR2 is SVGAGI. The CDR3 runs to 13 residues. V was shortened by 6 bases and J by 5 bases, with 13 bases between the two germline ends. The CDR3 reads CASRGDGRTEAFF. CDR3 nucleotide sequence: TGTGCCAGCAGGGGGGACGGGAGGACTGAAGCTTTCTTT.

This clone appeared once. The chain carries TRBV5-1 and TRBJ2-5; D not resolved. The V gene lost 3 bases and the J gene lost 2 bases, with 8 bases spanning the gap. Germline V gene data show CDR1 as SGHRS and CDR2 as YFSETQ. The CDR3 totals 13 residues. CDR3 sequence reads: CASSSVRQETQYF. In DNA, the CDR3 is TGCGCCAGCAGCTCCGTAAGACAAGAGACCCAGTACTTC.

This clone was recorded only once. This sequence joins TRBV24-1 and TRBJ1-5, with unresolved D. The CDR3 has 16 residues. CDR1 KGHDR and CDR2 SFDVKD come from the germline V gene. The germline V and J ends were trimmed by 1 base and 1 base, with 10 bases remaining between them. Here the CDR3 reads CATSDLRGLSNQPQHF. In DNA, the CDR3 is TGTGCCACCAGTGATTTAAGAGGGCTGAGCAATCAGCCCCAGCATTTT.

This chain joins TRBV6-6 and TRBJ2-7; 8 positions match TRBD1. In germline, CDR1 is MNHNY, CDR2 SVGAGI (reference sequence). J lost 0 bases, V lost 5 bases, and 12 bases had no gene match. The CDR3 loop spans 17 amino acids. The CDR3 nucleotides are TGTGCCAGCAGTCAACCTCCGGGACAGGCTATCTCCTACGAGCAGTACTTC. Its protein product is CASSQPPGQAISYEQYF.

This clone was detected once. Its ends do not fully match the called genes, so a read error is possible. In DNA form, the CDR3 reads TGTGCTAGCAGCCCGATGGGGGCGGACATTAACTATGGCTACACCTTC. Translation gives CASSPMGADINYGYTF. The V and J genes are TRBV7-7 and TRBJ1-2, with D possibly TRBD1 on 6 matching bases. The CDR3 has 16 residues. Per germline, CDR1 SSHAT and CDR2 FNYEAQ (reference sequence).

This chain connects TRBV5-4 to TRBJ1-4; no reliable D call. Germline V gene sequence: CDR1 SGHNT, CDR2 YYREEE (reference sequence). Trimming stripped 1 base from V and 4 bases from J, with 11 bases between. There are 15 residues in the CDR3. CDR3 nucleotides: TGTGCCAGCAGCTTGCGCAGTGGGGATAATGAAAAACTGTTTTTT. This gives the protein CASSLRSGDNEKLFF. Based on the CDR3 plus reference TRBV5-4 and TRBJ1-4, the full variable domain is ETGVTQSPTHLIKTRGQQVTLRCSSQSGHNTVSWYQQALGQGPQFIFQYYREEENGRGNFPPRFSGLQFPNYSSELNVNALELDDSALYLCASSLRSGDNEKLFFGSGTQLSVL.

This rearrangement joins TRBV5-6 to TRBJ1-1, with D possibly TRBD1 on 6 matching bases. The CDR3 is 18 amino acids. Germline V lookup: CDR1 SGHDT, CDR2 YYEEEE. V lost 4 bases and J lost 0, with 22 bases in between. The chain's CDR3 is CASSPLAGEIPLNTEAFF. The CDR3 bases are TGTGCCAGCAGCCCCCTTGCAGGGGAAATACCATTGAACACTGAAGCTTTCTTT. The full variable domain, its missing parts supplied by reference TRBV5-6 and TRBJ1-1, is DAGVTQSPTHLIKTRGQQVTLRCSPKSGHDTVSWYQQALGQGPQFIFQYYEEEERQRGNFPDRFSGHQFPNYSSELNVNALLLGDSALYLCASSPLAGEIPLNTEAFFGQGTRLTVV.

This rearrangement joins TRBV20-1 to TRBJ2-1; no reliable D call. V shed 6 bases and J shed 4 bases, with 7 bases lying between them. CDR3 length: 11 residues. The germline gives CDR1 DFQATT, CDR2 SNEGSKA (reference sequence). The CDR3 here is CSAVPYNEQFF. The CDR3 DNA follows: TGCAGTGCCGTACCGTACAATGAGCAGTTCTTC.

The rearrangement joins TRBV7-2 to TRBJ1-2, with D perhaps matching TRBD1 (5 bases). The CDR3 consists of 13 residues. The V end lost 1 base, the J end lost 6 bases, and 9 bases lay between the germline ends. CDR1 is SGHTA and CDR2 is FQGNSA in the germline V gene. CDR3 bases: TGTGCCAGCAGCTTAGGGGGGAGGGATGGCTACACCTTC. This codes for CASSLGGRDGYTF.

The chain employs TRBV6-2 or TRBV6-3 and TRBJ1-2, with 7 bases fitting TRBD1. The ends lost 4 bases at V and 5 bases at J; junction bases unmatched: 4. Germline lookup yields CDR1 MNHEY and CDR2 SVGEGT. This CDR3 region has 13 residues. The DNA of the CDR3 is TGTGCCAGCAGTTGGGGACAGATATATGGCTACACCTTC. Its translation is CASSWGQIYGYTF.

The gene calls are TRBV3-1 (or the pseudogene TRBV3-2) and TRBJ1-2; D uncertain. The CDR3 contains 15 residues. The V and J ends lost 1 base and 1 base respectively, with 10 bases between them. Per the germline V gene, CDR1 is LGHDT and CDR2 is YNNKEL (reference sequence). Written as DNA, the CDR3 is TGTGCCAGCAGCCAAGTGGCGGGAATTAACTATGGCTACACCTTC. Its translation is CASSQVAGINYGYTF.

The V and J genes are TRBV27 and TRBJ1-4; D not resolved. V lost 7 bases and J 2 bases, leaving 14 bases between the germline ends. The CDR3 has 15 residues. The germline V gene encodes CDR1 MNHEY and CDR2 SMNVEV (reference sequence). DNA of the CDR3: TGTGCCAGCAAGCCCCTCTTAGGGACTAATGAAAAACTGTTTTTT. This sequence encodes CASKPLLGTNEKLFF.

The chain uses TRBV13 and TRBJ2-1; D may be TRBD1 (6 bases). V was shortened by 0 bases and J by 5 bases, with 11 bases between the two germline ends. This CDR3 spans 15 amino acids. Germline assignment: CDR1 PRHDT and CDR2 FYEKMQ (reference sequence). The DNA for the CDR3 is TGTGCCAGCAGCTTAGGGGACAGAAACAACAATGAGCAGTTCTTC. Encoded protein: CASSLGDRNNNEQFF.

The chain combines TRBV7-9 with TRBJ1-2; D ambiguous. Germline CDR1 and CDR2: SEHNR and FQNEAQ (reference sequence). This CDR3 is 14 amino acids long. The V and J ends lost 3 bases and 0 bases respectively, with 8 bases between them. The CDR3 reads CASSFDGSNYGYTF. CDR3 DNA: TGTGCCAGCAGCTTCGATGGATCTAACTATGGCTACACCTTC.

This clone is a singleton in its sample. The chain recombines TRBV9 with TRBJ1-1; D unclear. Trimming took off 4 bases at V and 3 bases at J, with 7 bases between the two ends. CDR1 and CDR2 (germline): SGDLS, YYNGEE. This CDR3 comprises 12 residues. This CDR3 reads CASSLGDTEAFF. CDR3 DNA: TGTGCCAGCAGCCTCGGCGACACTGAAGCTTTCTTT.

J is TRBJ2-5 and V is TRBV5-1, with D possibly being TRBD2 (5 bases). This CDR3 comprises 14 residues. V shed 5 bases and J shed 5 bases, with 16 bases lying between them. The germline CDR1 and CDR2 sequences are SGHRS and YFSETQ. In nucleotides, the CDR3 is TGCGCCAGCAGGGCGGGCCCCGGCGAGGAGACCCAGTACTTC. Amino acid sequence: CASRAGPGEETQYF.

V and J are TRBV30 and TRBJ1-2; TRBD1 matches at 7 bases. This CDR3 region has 14 residues. V was clipped by 0 bases and J by 8 bases; unmatched bases: 9. Germline loops: CDR1 GTSNPN, CDR2 SVGIG (reference sequence). CDR3: CAWSVGTDAGGYTF. CDR3 nucleotide sequence: TGTGCCTGGAGTGTTGGGACAGACGCCGGCGGCTACACCTTC.

The chain employs TRBV6-5 and TRBJ1-1; 7 bases agree with TRBD1. V was pared by 7 bases and J by 2 bases, with 10 bases of the junction left unmatched. From germline, CDR1 is MNHEY and CDR2 SVGAGI. This CDR3 has 15 amino acids. The CDR3 nucleotides read TGTGCCAGCACCCCAAGACAGGGCAGAAACACTGAAGCTTTCTTT. It yields the protein CASTPRQGRNTEAFF.

The gene calls are TRBV4-1 and TRBJ2-2; 10 nucleotides agree with TRBD2. V was clipped by 3 bases and J by 5 bases; unmatched bases: 0. Germline V CDR1 and CDR2: MGHRA, YSYEKL. The CDR3 length is 14 residues. The CDR3 here is CASSQTSGTGELFF. The CDR3 DNA follows: TGCGCCAGCAGCCAGACTAGCGGGACCGGGGAGCTGTTTTTT.

The chain couples TRBV7-9 to TRBJ2-1, with 9 positions matching TRBD2. V was clipped by 10 bases and J by 8 bases; unmatched bases: 12. The germline CDR1 and CDR2 sequences are SEHNR and FQNEAQ (reference sequence). CDR3 length equals 14 residues. In DNA, the CDR3 is TGTGCCACCCAGACTAGCGGCCTTGGCGATGAGCAGTTCTTC. Residues: CATQTSGLGDEQFF. Combining the CDR3 with reference TRBV7-9 and TRBJ2-1 gives the whole variable domain DTGVSQNPRHKITKRGQNVTFRCDPISEHNRLYWYRQTLGQGPEFLTYFQNEAQLEKSRLLSDRFSAERPKGSFSTLEIQRTEQGDSAMYLCATQTSGLGDEQFFGPGTRLTVL.

This chain links TRBV2 with TRBJ2-2; 15 bases match TRBD2. Germline loops: CDR1 SNHLY, CDR2 FYNNEI. V shed 4 bases and J 5 bases; nucleotides not matched to a gene: 11. The CDR3 runs 19 residues. Here the CDR3 reads CASSGWTSGRAWDTGELFF. CDR3 DNA sequence: TGTGCCAGCAGTGGATGGACTAGCGGGAGGGCCTGGGATACCGGGGAGCTGTTTTTT.

The chain uses TRBV9 and TRBJ2-1; 14 bases fit TRBD2. Germline CDR1 reads SGDLS; CDR2 reads YYNGEE. The V and J ends lost 0 bases and 4 bases, in that order; junction bases with no gene match: 3. The CDR3 is made up of 17 amino acids. This CDR3 is CASSVETSGGAYNEQFF. CDR3 coding DNA: TGTGCCAGCAGCGTAGAGACTAGCGGGGGGGCTTACAATGAGCAGTTCTTC.

This chain joins TRBV3-1 (or the pseudogene TRBV3-2) and TRBJ2-2, with no clear D. Trimming took off 4 bases at V and 4 bases at J, with 13 bases between the two ends. From germline, CDR1 is LGHDT and CDR2 YNNKEL (reference sequence). This CDR3 comprises 15 residues. CDR3 DNA sequence: TGTGCCAGCAGCCGATCGACTTTAGGCACCGGGGAGCTGTTTTTT. Translation gives CASSRSTLGTGELFF.

V usage is TRBV3-1 (or the pseudogene TRBV3-2) and J usage is TRBJ1-6, with D perhaps matching TRBD1 (5 bases). The V end was cut by 6 bases, the J end by 10 bases, with 19 bases between. CDR3 length: 15 amino acids. Germline V gives CDR1 LGHDT, CDR2 YNNKEL (reference sequence). The CDR3 sequence is CASRRGPGLRSPLHF. The CDR3 DNA is TGTGCCAGCAGGAGAGGTCCAGGGTTAAGGTCACCCCTCCACTTT.

This chain joins TRBV19 and TRBJ2-2, with D perhaps given as TRBD1 or TRBD2 (5 bases each). The CDR3 extends over 14 amino acids. The V end was cut by 8 bases, the J end by 2 bases, with 12 bases between. In germline, CDR1 is LNHDA, CDR2 SQIVND (reference sequence). The CDR3 is CASSGRINTGELFF. CDR3 DNA sequence: TGTGCCAGTTCGGGACGGATAAACACCGGGGAGCTGTTTTTT.